This TCR beta chain was obtained from a study of beta chain features in type 1 diabetes (dated by TCRdb to between 2017 and 2018). General notes on the study: Patients and healthy donors did not differ in mean age, gender distribution, total cell number or subset yield. A total of roughly 98,000,000 sorted cells were examined across all samples, and RNA yield correlated strongly with the number of cells per subset. The study compared TCRB repertoires of sorted circulating CD4+ T cell subsets between recently diagnosed type 1 diabetes patients and matched healthy donors. Naive and central memory subsets were obtained from all 30 or so donors, but regulatory and stem cell-like memory subsets were isolated from only 8 patients and 8 healthy donors. The paper's findings and limits, for the study overall: Because cDNA was sequenced instead of genomic DNA, activated cells with high expression could be over-represented, although the groups did not differ in activation or CD3 levels. Patients with type 1 diabetes made fewer insertions and deleted more nucleotides at VDJ recombination sites, implying thymic rearrangement abnormalities. Type 1 diabetes patients showed a moderate but significant shortening of TCRB CDR3 length in all four CD4+ subsets. Shorter templates might be favored by PCR, yet because patient and control samples were amplified and corrected together, any such skew would affect both groups equally. Naive, central memory and regulatory TCRB repertoires appeared to be more similar among patients than among healthy donors. Because the HLA sub-analyses included only small numbers of individuals, any influence of HLA type on TCRB rearrangement was left unresolved.

The V end gives up 3 bases and the J end 4 bases, leaving 12 bases in the junction not matched to a gene. From the germline V gene (reference sequence), CDR1 is GTSNPN and CDR2 is SVGIG. From cysteine to phenylalanine, the CDR3 is 18 amino acids long. Only the CDR3 part of the read is kept: 54 bases, read in frame from the first base. With regard to this clone: Its antigen is still unknown. Base quality data are lacking; no much larger clone is found one base away.

Each donor gave one peripheral blood draw, averaging roughly 120 mL, which was collected into heparinised tubes. Using a panel that included CD45RO, CCR7, CD25, CD127, CD95 and CD27, naive, central memory, regulatory and stem cell-like memory CD4+ T cells were sorted on a BD FACSAria II. All sorted populations exceeded 95% purity. Right away, PBMCs were isolated by Lymphoprep density gradient centrifugation and were stained directly, with no culture step. To minimize batch effects, samples were stained and sorted in pairs, one healthy donor with one patient per experiment. The entire amount of isolated RNA was reverse transcribed using the High Capacity cDNA Reverse Transcription Kit, so the sequenced TCRB transcripts were expressed ones. Survey-depth immunoSEQ sequencing was performed on stem cell-like memory T cell samples, with an average of approximately 1 million total reads per sample. Sorted cells were lysed in RLT buffer, and RNA was extracted using DNase-treated RNeasy Micro or Mini kits according to cell number. To prevent cross-contamination, every cell subset was processed on its own, while patient and healthy donor samples were processed together. The immunoSEQ multiplex PCR was used to amplify TCRB sequences from cDNA, generating 87-bp fragments that spanned the CDR3 region. Sequencing of the amplicons was performed on the Illumina HiSeq platform. Per the authors' processing: PCR bias was computationally corrected using synthetic template baselines, reads within Hamming distance 2 were collapsed, and singletons that could not be merged were discarded. Reads were aligned against IMGT to assign V, D and J genes, CDR3 length and insertions or deletions at six rearrangement sites. Within each subset, clonotype counts were normalized to sorted cell number, and only after that were true diversity and Gini coefficients computed with the tcR R package. The overlap coefficient, calculated on TCRB nucleotide sequences, was used to quantify repertoire sharing. TCRdb took over this immuneACCESS table, retaining in-frame rearrangements with V and J assigned. Such tables are incomplete; in checked studies, under half of the missing clones stem from an unresolved V gene, and the remainder is unexplained. V and J calls and clone size are those listed in that table; D and trimming were worked out from the DNA. The sample table records over 15,000 clones; around 50% of these occur just once. The ten largest account for about 0.45% of the sample.

The sequence is built from TRBV30 and TRBJ2-3, with 14 central nucleotides matching TRBD2. The sequence came from a man aged 18 to 30 in good health. Sequenced input: stem cell memory CD4+ T cells from blood. Read against the paper, the sample's cell subset or site label means: stem cell-like memory CD4+ T cells. The base sequence is TGTGCCTGGAGAACCACTAGACTAGCGGGAGGGCCCCCAGATACGCAGTATTTT. This gives the protein CAWRTTRLAGGPPDTQYF.